This is a list of T cell receptor beta chains from one sample in a study of blood T cells in healthy people across ages. One entry per CDR3 protein results from TCRdb running MiXCR on the 5' RACE reads. Counted here are about 650,000 distinct CDR3 sequences, about 30% occurring once; the ten biggest clones make up roughly 14%. Sequencing was performed on blood. The receptors stem from a woman over 75 in good health. CDR3s include the opening cysteine and the closing phenylalanine or tryptophan. The order of the fields is V gene, clone size, D gene, J gene, CDR3 DNA, CDR3 protein. A D gene is named only where the DNA matches it firmly. The size entry is marked missing in some rows and otherwise reads once, few, many or a size class.

TRBV7-2	-	TRBD1	TRBJ2-7	TGTGCCAGCAGCTTATACCAGGGGGCTAACGAGCAGTACTTC	CASSLYQGANEQYF
TRBV7-2	medium-sized	-	TRBJ2-7	TGTGCCAGCAGCTTAGGGGGGTCTACCTACGAGCAGTACTTC	CASSLGGSTYEQYF
TRBV24-1	-	-	TRBJ2-1	TGTGCCACCCAGGGGTGGGACAATGAGCAGTTCTTC	CATQGWDNEQFF
TRBV5-1	-	TRBD1	TRBJ1-1	TGCGCCAGCAGCTTGGAAGGCAGGGGGCGAACTGAAGCTTTCTTT	CASSLEGRGRTEAFF
TRBV29-1	-	-	TRBJ2-1	TGCAGCGTTGAATTATGGGACGGAGGCTACAATGAGCAGTTCTTC	CSVELWDGGYNEQFF
TRBV29-1	many	-	TRBJ2-7	TGCAGCGTTGGGATGACCTACGAGCAGTACTTC	CSVGMTYEQYF
TRBV13	-	TRBD1	TRBJ2-3	TGTGCCAGCAGCTCCCCTGGGACAGCCACAGATACGCAGTATTTT	CASSSPGTATDTQYF
TRBV20-1	many	TRBD1	TRBJ2-5	TGCAGTGCTAGAGGCCGACCGGGACAGGGGGGAGAGACCCAGTACTTC	CSARGRPGQGGETQYF
TRBV20-1	many	-	TRBJ2-1	TGCAGTGCTAGTGTCGGGCACAATGAGCAGTTCTTC	CSASVGHNEQFF
TRBV9	many	-	TRBJ2-2	TGTGCCAGCAGCCCCCGACCAATGAACACCGGGGAGCTGTTTTTT	CASSPRPMNTGELFF
TRBV7-8	-	TRBD1	TRBJ2-5	TGTGCCAGCAGCCCTTTTGACAGGGGGAAGACCCAGTACTTC	CASSPFDRGKTQYF
TRBV9	few	TRBD1	TRBJ2-3	TGTGCCAGCAGCGTACTAGGGGGCGCAGATACGCAGTATTTT	CASSVLGGADTQYF
TRBV5-1	many	TRBD2	TRBJ2-1	TGCGCCAGCAGCCTCGGGACTAGCATTAGCAATGAGCAGTTCTTC	CASSLGTSISNEQFF
TRBV6-2/TRBV6-3	many	TRBD2	TRBJ2-7	TGTGCCAGCAGTTATCGTAGCGGGGATTCCTACGAGCAGTACTTC	CASSYRSGDSYEQYF
TRBV6-2/TRBV6-3	few	-	TRBJ1-1	TGTGCCAGCAGTTACGCCGGACGGATCACTGAAGCTTTCTTT	CASSYAGRITEAFF
TRBV7-3	many	-	TRBJ2-1	TGTGCCAGCAGCTTAATGGCGGGTACCATCGGCAATGAGCAGTTCTTC	CASSLMAGTIGNEQFF
TRBV20-1	many	TRBD1	TRBJ2-6	TGCAGTGCTAGGAACCTACAGGGGGCGAGCTCTGGGGCCAACGTCCTGACTTTC	CSARNLQGASSGANVLTF
TRBV7-2	-	-	TRBJ2-3	TGTGCCAGCAGCTTCCAGGGGGGTGGTACGCAGTATTTT	CASSFQGGGTQYF
TRBV3-1	many	TRBD1	TRBJ1-6	TGTGCCAGCAGCTCTCAAGGGACAGGGCGTAATTCACCCCTCCACTTT	CASSSQGTGRNSPLHF
TRBV4-1	many	-	TRBJ2-3	TGCGCCAGCATTGGCAGTTACACAGATACGCAGTATTTT	CASIGSYTDTQYF
TRBV11-2	-	-	TRBJ2-7	TGTGCCAGCAGCTCCCCCTGGCAGGGGGGGGAGCAGTACTTC	CASSSPWQGGEQYF
TRBV11-1	-	-	TRBJ2-6	TGTGCCAGTCAATTCTCTGGGGCCAACGTCCCGACTTTC	CASQFSGANVPTF
TRBV7-2	-	-	TRBJ1-5	TGTGCCGGTAGCCCCGTGGGGGGTGGTGTCGCCCAGCATTTT	CAGSPVGGGVAQHF
TRBV6-1	many	-	TRBJ2-5	TGTGCCAGCAGTGAATCCGCCCCGGCGGTTGAGACCCAGTACTTC	CASSESAPAVETQYF
TRBV7-2	few	-	TRBJ1-2	TGTGCCAGCACCGACGGTCCCTATGGCTACACCTTC	CASTDGPYGYTF
TRBV12-3/TRBV12-4	-	TRBD1	TRBJ2-3	TGTGCCAGCGGGACAGGCACAGATACGCAGTATTTT	CASGTGTDTQYF
TRBV7-2	once	-	TRBJ1-2	TGTGCCAGCAGCTTAGGGCCCAGCTACACCTTC	CASSLGPSYTF
TRBV9	-	TRBD1	TRBJ1-5	TGTGCCAGCAGCCCTGGACAGGGGGGGGGCAATCAGCCCCAGCATTTT	CASSPGQGGGNQPQHF
TRBV6-6	many	-	TRBJ2-3	TGTGCCAGCAGTTACGGGGGAACCTACACAGATACGCAGTATTTT	CASSYGGTYTDTQYF
TRBV4-1	many	TRBD1	TRBJ1-2	TGCGCCAGCAGCCAAGATTCCGGACAGGGCCGCTATGGCTACACCTTC	CASSQDSGQGRYGYTF
TRBV20-1	many	-	TRBJ2-5	TGCAGTGCTGGGGGGGGGCAGCCGCGGCAAGAGACCCAGTACTTC	CSAGGGQPRQETQYF
TRBV2	many	TRBD1	TRBJ1-2	TGTGCCAGCAGTGACAGGGGGACCTATGGCTACACCTTC	CASSDRGTYGYTF
TRBV7-3	many	-	TRBJ2-3	TGTGCCAGCAGCCCGGGTGAGCGAGGCACAGATACGCAGTATTTT	CASSPGERGTDTQYF
TRBV7-3	many	TRBD1	TRBJ1-2	TGTGCCAGCAGCAAATCAGGGGGTATGGATGGCTACACCTTC	CASSKSGGMDGYTF
TRBV7-2	many	-	TRBJ2-1	TGTGCCAGCAGCTTAAACGGGGGGCCCTACAATGAGCAGTTCTTC	CASSLNGGPYNEQFF
TRBV28	-	TRBD1	TRBJ2-7	TGTGCCAGCAGTTTAAAGGGACAGGGGACTGACTTC	CASSLKGQGTDF
TRBV19	-	TRBD1	TRBJ1-2	TGTGCCAGTAGTTCGCACGCCGGGACAGGGGGATTTACTAACTATGGCTACACCTTC	CASSSHAGTGGFTNYGYTF
TRBV7-2	many	-	TRBJ2-7	TGTGCCAGCAGCGCTCAGACTAGGACCTACGAGCAGTACTTC	CASSAQTRTYEQYF
TRBV10-3	-	-	TRBJ1-2	TGTGCCATCAAAGCCGGGCAGGGGCTCCAACTCTATGGCTACACCTTC	CAIKAGQGLQLYGYTF
TRBV5-1	many	-	TRBJ2-1	TGCGCCAGCAGCTGGGGGGGGGGCAGACAAGTTGAGCAGTTCTTC	CASSWGGGRQVEQFF
TRBV4-1	-	-	TRBJ1-2	TGCGCCAGCAGCCAAGATAGGGAGGGAGTCTATGGCTACACCTTC	CASSQDREGVYGYTF
TRBV5-4	few	-	TRBJ1-1	TGTGCCAGCAGCATGAAGGACGGGGGGAACACTGAAGCTTTCTTT	CASSMKDGGNTEAFF
TRBV29-1	many	-	TRBJ2-7	TGCAGCGTGGCAGGACAGACGAGCTCCTACGAGCAGTACTTC	CSVAGQTSSYEQYF
TRBV20-1	once	TRBD1	TRBJ2-7	TGCAGTGCTAGGCCCGGCAGGGGGAATTCCTACGAGCAGTACTTC	CSARPGRGNSYEQYF
TRBV5-6	many	-	TRBJ1-6	TGTGCCAGCAGCTTGGTAAGGGGAGGATATAATTCACCCCTCCACTTT	CASSLVRGGYNSPLHF
TRBV6-6	-	TRBD2	TRBJ2-5	TGTGCCAGCAGTTACCCACTAGCGGCCTCTAAAGAGACCCAGTACTTC	CASSYPLAASKETQYF
TRBV12-3/TRBV12-4	many	TRBD2	TRBJ2-3	TGTGCCAGCAGCCCCCCCCACGGGGGCGGGGGGGATACGCAGTATTTT	CASSPPHGGGGDTQYF
TRBV6-5	-	TRBD2	TRBJ2-3	TGTGCCAGCAGTTACGGGCCAGCGGGGGGAGGGGCAGATACGCAGTATTTT	CASSYGPAGGGADTQYF
TRBV6-5	many	-	TRBJ2-5	TGTGCCAGCAGTTACTCAGGGGTAGGGCAAGAGACCCAGTACTTC	CASSYSGVGQETQYF
TRBV30	many	-	TRBJ1-1	TGTGCCTGGAGTAAGCGGCCTTTCTCCCGGGCAGGGGTGAACACTGAAGCTTTCTTT	CAWSKRPFSRAGVNTEAFF